The 18 T cell receptor beta chains given below trace back to one sample, sequenced in a study of beta chain features in type 1 diabetes. Study conclusions and caveats: All four CD4+ subsets of Type 1 diabetes patients contained TCRB CDR3s that were moderately but significantly shorter.

Antigens for these TCRs are unknown. What was sequenced were expressed TCRB transcripts, since all of the isolated RNA had been reverse transcribed. Produced via immunoSEQ multiplex PCR; TCRdb's table is partial and in-frame only. This table has about 47,000 clones, roughly 47% appearing once. The sequencing input was stem cell memory CD4+ T cells from blood. Receptors originate from a young man with type 1 diabetes.

In its sample, this clone was seen a few times. The V call is TRBV4-2, the J call TRBJ2-3, with 11 nucleotides matching TRBD2. The V gene's germline CDR1 is LGHNA and CDR2 YNFKEQ. The length of the CDR3 is 19 residues. The V gene end was trimmed by 4 bases and the J gene end by 4 bases; junction bases not matched to a gene: 16. The CDR3 DNA reads as TGTGCCAGCAGCCCAGAAGGAGATAGCGGGAGGGCCAGTGCAGATACGCAGTATTTT. Amino acids: CASSPEGDSGRASADTQYF.

The V call is TRBV29-1, the J call TRBJ1-2, with 9 bases lining up with TRBD1. Germline CDR1 and CDR2: SQVTM and ANQGSEA. J lost 8 bases, V lost 3 bases, and 13 bases had no gene match. The CDR3 consists of 15 residues. The CDR3 DNA is TGCAGCGTTGACACCGGGACAGGGCCCCTCTGGGGCTACACCTTC. Translating gives CSVDTGTGPLWGYTF.

The CDR3 protein is CASSPPGEGNEQFF. CDR3 nucleotides: TGTGCCAGCTCACCACCAGGGGAAGGCAATGAGCAGTTCTTC. The V and J genes are TRBV18 and TRBJ2-1; weak D call: TRBD1 (5 bases). Germline lookup yields CDR1 KGHSH and CDR2 LQKENI. The CDR3 has 14 amino acids. The V end lost 0 bases, the J end lost 6 bases, and 9 bases lay between the germline ends.

Comment on this clone: This sample also contains other DNA sequences that code for the same CDR3. The gene calls are TRBV27 and TRBJ2-7; TRBD1 agrees at 8 bases. The ends lost 7 bases at V and 4 bases at J; junction bases unmatched: 12. CDR3 size: 15 residues. In germline, CDR1 is MNHEY, CDR2 SMNVEV (reference sequence). CDR3 nucleotide sequence: TGTGCCAGCACCCGGACAGGGCTAGGAGGTTACGAGCAGTACTTC. Translation: CASTRTGLGGYEQYF.

The genes are TRBV7-8 and TRBJ2-6; D is possibly TRBD1 (6 bases). The CDR3 consists of 18 residues. V was trimmed by 11 bases and J by 0 bases, leaving 23 bases between them. From germline, CDR1 is SGHVS and CDR2 FQNEAQ. CDR3 region: CAGAAGTYLSSGANVLTF. CDR3 coding DNA: TGTGCCGGCGCCGCCGGGACATACCTTTCCTCTGGGGCCAACGTCCTGACTTTC.

V is TRBV6-5 and J is TRBJ2-7, with a tentative D call TRBD2 (6 bases). Germline V CDR1 and CDR2: MNHEY, SVGAGI. Trimming shortened V by 6 bases and J by 6 bases, and 15 bases separated the two germline ends. The CDR3 has 13 residues. CDR3 nucleotides: TGTGCCAGCAGATCAAGCGGGTTGGGCGAGCAGTACTTC. It codes for CASRSSGLGEQYF.

This clone was observed a handful of times. This chain uses TRBV28 with TRBJ2-7; a weak D match, TRBD1 (6 bases). The V and J ends lost 6 bases and 0 bases respectively, with 27 bases between them. The CDR3 has 19 residues. Germline CDR1 is MDHEN and CDR2 is SYDVKM. CDR3 sequence reads: CASRNNRAGDLPSSYEQYF. As DNA, the CDR3 is TGTGCCAGCAGAAACAATCGGGCAGGGGATCTCCCGAGCTCCTACGAGCAGTACTTC.

The V call is TRBV6-1, the J call TRBJ2-7; D possibly corresponds to TRBD1 (6 bases). This CDR3 has 14 amino acids. Between the trimmed V and J ends, which lost 5 bases and 3 bases, there was a span of 14 bases. Germline V CDR1 and CDR2: MNHNS, SASEGT. In DNA, the CDR3 is TGTGCCAGCAGTTCTCTCGGGACAAACTACGAGCAGTACTTC. Protein product: CASSSLGTNYEQYF.

This clone has a handful of counts. The chain is built from TRBV27 and TRBJ1-2; no firm D call. The germline V and J ends were trimmed by 8 bases and 0 bases, with 7 bases remaining between them. Germline lookup yields CDR1 MNHEY and CDR2 SMNVEV (reference sequence). The CDR3 runs to 12 residues. CDR3 coding DNA: TGTGCCAGCGGAGAGGCTAACTATGGCTACACCTTC. Protein sequence: CASGEANYGYTF.

The table lists this clone with a few counts. The chain links TRBV6-5 to TRBJ1-2, with D tentatively TRBD1 (5 bases). Germline V lookup: CDR1 MNHEY, CDR2 SVGAGI. Trimming cost V 5 bases and J 4 bases, with 8 bases left between them. This CDR3 contains 12 residues. The chain's CDR3 is CASSTGPYGYTF. The CDR3 nucleotides read TGTGCCAGCAGTACAGGCCCCTATGGCTACACCTTC.

This clone appeared a few times. The J gene is TRBJ1-1, the V gene TRBV6-5; 8 bases agree with TRBD1. The CDR3 spans 14 residues. In germline, CDR1 is MNHEY, CDR2 SVGAGI. V lost 6 bases, J lost 3 bases, and 6 bases stayed unmatched. The CDR3, as DNA: TGTGCCAGCAGACCTTTGGACAGGGACACTGAAGCTTTCTTT. This codes for CASRPLDRDTEAFF.

This clone was observed a few times. The chain employs TRBV18 and TRBJ1-1; the D gene is possibly TRBD1 (5 bases). Trimming removed 4 bases from V and 2 bases from J, with 11 bases in between. There are 14 residues in the CDR3. Germline CDR1 and CDR2: KGHSH and LQKENI. CDR3 loop: CASSLTTDNTEAFF. Written as DNA, the CDR3 is TGTGCCAGCTCACTAACGACAGATAACACTGAAGCTTTCTTT. The full variable domain, its missing parts supplied by reference TRBV18 and TRBJ1-1, is NAGVMQNPRHLVRRRGQEARLRCSPMKGHSHVYWYRQLPEEGLKFMVYLQKENIIDESGMPKERFSAEFPKEGPSILRIQQVVRGDSAAYFCASSLTTDNTEAFFGQGTRLTVV.

This clone appeared a few times. The chain carries TRBV28 and TRBJ2-5; perhaps TRBD1 as D (6 bases). Germline CDR1 MDHEN, CDR2 SYDVKM. The CDR3 is 15 residues long. V was shortened by 6 bases and J by 3 bases, with 17 bases between the two germline ends. The CDR3: CASRFSTTGKETQYF. CDR3 DNA sequence: TGTGCCAGCAGATTTTCCACCACAGGGAAAGAGACCCAGTACTTC.

This chain joins TRBV4-2 and TRBJ2-7; 7 nucleotides align to TRBD2. The CDR3 is made up of 17 amino acids. After removal of 0 bases from V and 2 bases from J, the junction contained 10 bases not matched to a gene. CDR1 LGHNA and CDR2 YNFKEQ come from the germline V gene. CDR3 DNA sequence: TGTGCCAGCAGCCAAGATCGCCCGGCTAGCGGAGCCTACGAGCAGTACTTC. It yields the protein CASSQDRPASGAYEQYF.

The J gene is TRBJ2-1, the V gene TRBV19; possible D gene TRBD1, 7 bases. The CDR3 runs 16 residues. Trimming cost V 2 bases and J 3 bases, with 14 bases left between them. CDR1 and CDR2 (germline): LNHDA, SQIVND (reference sequence). The CDR3 DNA is TGTGCCAGTAGTATATTAGCGGCAGGGGGCTACAATGAGCAGTTCTTC. Its translation: CASSILAAGGYNEQFF.

The chain links TRBV19 to TRBJ2-7, with 8 positions matching TRBD1. The CDR3 spans 14 residues. Looked up from germline, CDR1 is LNHDA and CDR2 is SQIVND (reference sequence). V was clipped by 5 bases and J by 3 bases; unmatched bases: 6. The CDR3 DNA follows: TGTGCCAGTAGTGCCGACAGGGGCGTCTACGAGCAGTACTTC. Protein: CASSADRGVYEQYF.

This sequence joins TRBV19 and TRBJ2-5, with 12 bases identical to TRBD1. CDR1 is LNHDA and CDR2 is SQIVND in the germline V gene (reference sequence). CDR3 length: 16 amino acids. The V segment lost 5 bases and the J segment 1 base; nucleotides outside the gene matches: 5. The CDR3, as DNA: TGTGCCAGTAGTCTATCGGGACAGGGGGCCCAAGAGACCCAGTACTTC. It translates to CASSLSGQGAQETQYF.

The gene calls are TRBV5-1 and TRBJ2-3, with TRBD2 matching over 12 bases. V lost 0 bases to trimming and J lost 4 bases; unmatched junction nucleotides: 6. Germline CDR1 is SGHRS and CDR2 is YFSETQ. The CDR3 is made up of 17 amino acids. The CDR3 sequence: CASSLVVTSGSADTQYF. Written as DNA, the CDR3 is TGCGCCAGCAGCTTGGTGGTGACTAGCGGGAGCGCAGATACGCAGTATTTT. Supplemented by reference TRBV5-1 and TRBJ2-3, the full variable domain reads KAGVTQTPRYLIKTRGQQVTLSCSPISGHRSVSWYQQTPGQGLQFLFEYFSETQRNKGNFPGRFSGRQFSNSRSEMNVSTLELGDSALYLCASSLVVTSGSADTQYFGPGTRLTVL.